This TCR beta chain was observed in a study of blood T cell repertoires in COVID-19. Produced via immunoSEQ multiplex PCR; TCRdb's table is partial and in-frame only. The sample holds around 250,000 clones; roughly nine tenths are singletons and the top ten take approximately 0.85%. Trimming stripped 2 bases from V and 3 bases from J, with 7 bases between. Per germline, CDR1 MNHNS and CDR2 SASEGT. This CDR3 has 13 amino acids. The sample consisted of peripheral blood. The TCR sequence derives from a woman aged 40 to 49 who had recovered from COVID-19. The gene calls are TRBV6-1 and TRBJ1-2; D not resolved. The DNA for the CDR3 is TGTGCCAGCAGTGAACATCGAGACTATGGCTACACCTTC. Its protein is CASSEHRDYGYTF.